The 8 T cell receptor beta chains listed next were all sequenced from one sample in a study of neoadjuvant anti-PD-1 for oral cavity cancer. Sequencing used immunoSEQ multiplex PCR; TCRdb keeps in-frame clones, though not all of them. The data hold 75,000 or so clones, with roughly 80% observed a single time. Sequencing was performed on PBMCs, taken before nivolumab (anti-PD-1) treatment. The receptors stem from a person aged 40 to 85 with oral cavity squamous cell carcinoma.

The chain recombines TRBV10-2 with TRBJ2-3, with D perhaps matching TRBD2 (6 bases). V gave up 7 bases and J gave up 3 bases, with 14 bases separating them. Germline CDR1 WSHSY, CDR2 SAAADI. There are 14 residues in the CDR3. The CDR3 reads CASTGGPSTDTQYF. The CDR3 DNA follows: TGCGCCAGCACTGGAGGGCCTAGTACAGATACGCAGTATTTT.

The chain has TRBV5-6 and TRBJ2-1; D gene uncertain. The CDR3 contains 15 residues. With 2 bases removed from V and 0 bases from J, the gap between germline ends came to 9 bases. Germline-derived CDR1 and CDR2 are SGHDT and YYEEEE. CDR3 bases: TGTGCCAGCAGCTTTGGGCGCGCCTCCTACAATGAGCAGTTCTTC. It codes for CASSFGRASYNEQFF.

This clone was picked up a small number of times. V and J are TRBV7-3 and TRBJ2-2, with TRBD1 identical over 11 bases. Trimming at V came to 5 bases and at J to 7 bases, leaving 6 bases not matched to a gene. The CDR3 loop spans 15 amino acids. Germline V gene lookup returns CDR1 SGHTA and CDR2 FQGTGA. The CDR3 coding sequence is TGTGCCAGCAGCCGGACAGGGGGCAGGGGCGGGGAGCTGTTTTTT. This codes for CASSRTGGRGGELFF.

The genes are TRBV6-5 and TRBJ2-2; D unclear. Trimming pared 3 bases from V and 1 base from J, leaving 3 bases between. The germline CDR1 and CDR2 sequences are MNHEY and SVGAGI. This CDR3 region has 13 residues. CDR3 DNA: TGTGCCAGCAGTTATCAGAACACCGGGGAGCTGTTTTTT. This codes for CASSYQNTGELFF.

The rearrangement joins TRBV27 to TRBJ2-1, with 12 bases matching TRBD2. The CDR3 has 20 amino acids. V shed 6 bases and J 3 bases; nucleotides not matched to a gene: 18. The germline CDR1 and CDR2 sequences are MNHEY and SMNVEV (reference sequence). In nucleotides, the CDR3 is TGTGCCAGCAGCCGACTAGCGGGAGAATTGCCCGGTCCCCTCTACAATGAGCAGTTCTTC. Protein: CASSRLAGELPGPLYNEQFF.

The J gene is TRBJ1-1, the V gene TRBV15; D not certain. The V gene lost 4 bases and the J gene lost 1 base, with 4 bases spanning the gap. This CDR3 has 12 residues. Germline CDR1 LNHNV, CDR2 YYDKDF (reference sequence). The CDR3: CATSNANTEAFF. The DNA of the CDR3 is TGTGCCACCAGCAATGCGAACACTGAAGCTTTCTTT. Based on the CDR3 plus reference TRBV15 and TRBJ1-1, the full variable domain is DAMVIQNPRYQVTQFGKPVTLSCSQTLNHNVMYWYQQKSSQAPKLLFHYYDKDFNNEADTPDNFQSRRPNTSFCFLDIRSPGLGDTAMYLCATSNANTEAFFGQGTRLTVV.

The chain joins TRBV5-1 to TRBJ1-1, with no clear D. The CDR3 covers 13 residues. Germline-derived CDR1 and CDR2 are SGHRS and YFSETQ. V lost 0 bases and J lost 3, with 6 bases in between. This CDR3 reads CASSLGRDTEAFF. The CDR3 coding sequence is TGCGCCAGCAGCTTGGGGAGGGACACTGAAGCTTTCTTT.

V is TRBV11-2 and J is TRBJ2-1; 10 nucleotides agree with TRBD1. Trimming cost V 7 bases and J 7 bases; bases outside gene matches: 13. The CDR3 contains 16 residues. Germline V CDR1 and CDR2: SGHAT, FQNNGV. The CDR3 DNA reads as TGTGCCAGCACCCGATCCGGACAGGGGGTTTTGAATGAGCAGTTCTTC. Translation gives CASTRSGQGVLNEQFF.